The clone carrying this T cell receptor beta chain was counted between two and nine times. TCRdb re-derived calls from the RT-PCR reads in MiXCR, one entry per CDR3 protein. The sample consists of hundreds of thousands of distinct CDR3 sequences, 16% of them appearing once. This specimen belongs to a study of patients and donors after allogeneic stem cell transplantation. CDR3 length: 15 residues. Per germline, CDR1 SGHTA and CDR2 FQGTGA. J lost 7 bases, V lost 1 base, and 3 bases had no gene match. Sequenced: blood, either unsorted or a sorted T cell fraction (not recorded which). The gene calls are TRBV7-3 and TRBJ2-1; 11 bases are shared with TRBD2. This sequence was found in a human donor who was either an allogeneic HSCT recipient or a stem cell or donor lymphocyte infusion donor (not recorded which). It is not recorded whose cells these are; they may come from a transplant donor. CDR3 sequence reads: CASSLISGGANEQFF. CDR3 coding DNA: TGTGCCAGCAGCTTAATTAGCGGGGGGGCTAATGAGCAGTTCTTC.